The rows below give T cell receptor beta chains drawn from one sample of a study of OX40 agonist ivuxolimab in advanced cancers. Only in-frame clones appear in the TCRdb table, and some are missing; sequencing was by immunoSEQ multiplex PCR. This sample has 72,000 or so clones, with more than 80% found just once. The material sequenced was CD4+ or CD8+ T cells sorted from blood, taken in a trial of the OX40 agonist ivuxolimab. These receptors were collected from an adult with an advanced solid tumor such as melanoma, head and neck, liver or kidney cancer. Each CDR3 is given with its conserved first and last residue. Fields, in order: V gene, D gene, CDR3 protein. A D gene is named only where the DNA matches it firmly.

TRBV27	NA	CASSFDREDEQFF
TRBV19	TRBD2	CASSIGLAGAYNEQFF
TRBV28	TRBD2	CASSLLAGVGVYNEQFF
TRBV4-3	TRBD1	CASSQETTGRGYGYTF
TRBV6-5	TRBD1	CASKVQGGGTLGYTF
TRBV5-1	NA	CASSSTGTTNTEAFF
TRBV5-1	NA	CASSSGGAGTNEKLFF
TRBV5-5	TRBD1	CASSFSDRGLETQYF
TRBV6-5	TRBD2	CASSYLIAGPTDTQYF
TRBV5-1	NA	CASSLGAGAGQPQHF
TRBV6-1	NA	CASSVRGSGANVLTF
TRBV11-1	TRBD1	CASSSGQGSGEQFF
TRBV7-7	NA	CASSATTNTEAFF
TRBV6-6	TRBD2	CASSYASGRSGEQYF
TRBV9	NA	CASSPQTGHTDTQYF
TRBV6-6	NA	CASSSSEGSNQPQHF
TRBV7-8	NA	CASSLLRTRATNYGYTF
TRBV18	NA	CASSPKGQETQYF
TRBV11-2	NA	CASSLQGYTEAFF
TRBV5-6	TRBD1	CASSPQTGAVGTEAFF
TRBV5-6	NA	CASSLPSLTEAFF
TRBV10-1	NA	CASSETHNYGYTF
TRBV4-1	TRBD1	CASSQGTGATNEKLFF
TRBV19	NA	CASSIDPGAQETQYF
TRBV28	NA	CASSFRGRGTPQHF
TRBV5-3	NA	CARSLAKPGDTEAFF
TRBV28	TRBD2	CASSLPSGPQETQYF
TRBV14	TRBD1	CASRRTGRNEQFF
TRBV6-1	NA	CASSEVGHPNTGELFF
TRBV5-4	TRBD1	CASRRTGGQETQYF
TRBV5-6	TRBD1	CASSFDRGGYTF
TRBV4-1	NA	CASSQGDRYEKLFF
TRBV5-1	NA	CASSRDSTTRAFF
TRBV2	NA	CASSAAAKGTEAFF
TRBV9	NA	CASSTRTAPYGYTF
TRBV5-6	NA	CASSSTLLTGSSYEQYF
TRBV7-9	TRBD1	CASSLVGRAGGASPLHF
TRBV28	NA	CASSLLSGLQFF
TRBV11-2	TRBD1	CASSSRMLTGGNQPQHF
TRBV30	NA	CAWSTGSSFEQYF
TRBV9	NA	CASSRDTDTQYF
TRBV6-4	NA	CASSVNMNTEAFF
TRBV7-8	NA	CASSLRTGNTEAFF
TRBV28	NA	CASRSQGYEQYF
TRBV18	NA	CASSPTFNEKLFF
TRBV4-3	NA	CASSQEGQGGETQYF
TRBV18	NA	CASSPGETQYF
TRBV7-9	TRBD1	CASSIAGTGIGEQFF